This entry lists 15 T cell receptor beta chains sequenced from one sample in a study of blood T cell repertoires in COVID-19. Here immunoSEQ multiplex PCR was the method, and the copy in TCRdb shows in-frame clones only, minus some. Seen here are roughly 250,000 clones, 80% to 90% observed once, and the top ten hold 3.5% to 5.5%. The sequenced sample was PBMCs or T cells enriched from blood (not recorded which). The receptors come from a woman under 40 who had recovered from COVID-19.

This chain links TRBV30 with TRBJ1-3; 8 positions agree with TRBD1. J gave up 2 bases and V 5 bases, and 17 bases lay outside the gene matches. The CDR3 is made up of 18 amino acids. Looked up from germline, CDR1 is GTSNPN and CDR2 is SVGIG (reference sequence). CDR3 sequence (DNA): TGTGCCTGGTGGACAGGGAAAGGCTCTGGGAAAACTGGAAACACCATATATTTT. Translating gives CAWWTGKGSGKTGNTIYF. Full variable domain (remainder filled in from reference TRBV30 and TRBJ1-3): SQTIHQWPATLVQPVGSPLSLECTVEGTSNPNLYWYRQAAGRGLQLLFYSVGIGQISSEVPQNLSASRPQDRQFILSSKKLLLSDSGFYLCAWWTGKGSGKTGNTIYFGEGSWLTVV.

The V call is TRBV9, the J call TRBJ2-2, with 10 positions matching TRBD2. CDR3 size: 17 residues. Germline CDR1 and CDR2: SGDLS and YYNGEE. V dropped 4 bases and J dropped 7; count of bases not matched to a gene: 13. The DNA for the CDR3 is TGTGCCAGCAGCCCCGGGCCCAGCGGGGGGGTAAGCGGGGAGCTGTTTTTT. Protein: CASSPGPSGGVSGELFF. Using reference TRBV9 and TRBJ2-2 for the parts outside the CDR3, the full variable domain is DSGVTQTPKHLITATGQRVTLRCSPRSGDLSVYWYQQSLDQGLQFLIQYYNGEERAKGNILERFSAQQFPDLHSELNLSSLELGDSALYFCASSPGPSGGVSGELFFGEGSRLTVL.

The rearrangement uses TRBV9 and TRBJ1-2, with D tentatively TRBD1 (5 bases). Germline V gives CDR1 SGDLS, CDR2 YYNGEE. Trimming cost V 0 bases and J 4 bases, with 7 bases left between them. The CDR3 has 13 residues. CDR3 in amino acids: CASSVDRSYGYTF. The CDR3 DNA reads as TGTGCCAGCAGCGTAGACAGGAGCTATGGCTACACCTTC.

This clone was seen only a few times. The chain joins TRBV28 to TRBJ2-1; TRBD1 might be the D (6 bases). Germline assignment: CDR1 MDHEN and CDR2 SYDVKM. CDR3 length: 19 residues. The ends were cut back, 6 bases at V and 3 bases at J, with 27 bases in the middle. This chain's CDR3 is CASSPPSATGWDNYNEQFF. The CDR3 DNA sequence: TGTGCCAGCAGCCCCCCATCCGCCACCGGATGGGACAACTACAATGAGCAGTTCTTC.

This clone appeared a few times. The chain combines TRBV6-5 with TRBJ1-4, with TRBD1 matching 10 bases. This CDR3 is built from 14 residues. Germline trimming cut 8 bases from V and 5 bases from J; bases unmatched to any gene: 5. Germline V gene sequence: CDR1 MNHEY, CDR2 SVGAGI. In nucleotides, the CDR3 is TGTGCCAGCCAATCGGGACAGGGGAATGAAAAACTGTTTTTT. This gives the protein CASQSGQGNEKLFF.

The J gene is TRBJ1-5, the V gene TRBV28; D unresolved. Trimming took off 5 bases at V and 6 bases at J, with 14 bases between the two ends. Germline loops: CDR1 MDHEN, CDR2 SYDVKM. The CDR3 has 14 residues. CDR3 protein: CASSHRPGVQPQHF. Here the CDR3 DNA reads TGTGCCAGCAGTCATAGGCCAGGTGTTCAGCCCCAGCATTTT.

V is TRBV28 and J is TRBJ1-5, with 10 bases fitting TRBD1. The germline gives CDR1 MDHEN, CDR2 SYDVKM. V dropped 2 bases and J dropped 5; count of bases not matched to a gene: 6. CDR3 size: 16 residues. CDR3 amino acids: CASSLLTGGDYQPQHF. The CDR3 bases are TGTGCCAGCAGTTTACTGACAGGGGGCGATTATCAGCCCCAGCATTTT.

This chain connects TRBV11-2 to TRBJ1-2, with D uncertain. The germline CDR1 and CDR2 sequences are SGHAT and FQNNGV. The CDR3 length is 15 residues. Trimming cost V 1 base and J 4 bases, with 13 bases left between them. The CDR3 loop reads CASSLARKEVYGYTF. CDR3 coding DNA: TGTGCCAGCAGCTTAGCTCGGAAGGAGGTCTATGGCTACACCTTC.

This chain uses TRBV9 with TRBJ2-2, with TRBD1 as a possible D gene (5 bases). The V and J ends lost 0 bases and 2 bases respectively, with 11 bases between them. Germline V gene data show CDR1 as SGDLS and CDR2 as YYNGEE. CDR3 length: 16 amino acids. The CDR3 is CASSVGQGINTGELFF. CDR3 DNA sequence: TGTGCCAGCAGCGTAGGTCAGGGTATAAACACCGGGGAGCTGTTTTTT. The full variable domain, in which reference TRBV9 and TRBJ2-2 provide the parts outside the CDR3, is DSGVTQTPKHLITATGQRVTLRCSPRSGDLSVYWYQQSLDQGLQFLIQYYNGEERAKGNILERFSAQQFPDLHSELNLSSLELGDSALYFCASSVGQGINTGELFFGEGSRLTVL.

The rearrangement links TRBV1 to TRBJ2-3; TRBD2, the D gene given by the table, was not confirmed from the DNA. TRBV1 is reported as a pseudogene. This CDR3 comprises 17 residues. The CDR3 coding sequence is TGCACCAGCAGCCTCGGACTAGCGGGGACCAGCACAGATACGCAGTATTTT. It encodes CTSSLGLAGTSTDTQYF.

The count of this clone is one. The chain links TRBV28 to TRBJ2-3; 9 bases are shared with TRBD1. V lost 5 bases and J lost 3; bases outside the gene matches: 12. Germline V CDR1 and CDR2: MDHEN, SYDVKM. The CDR3 has 17 residues. The chain's CDR3 is CASSRLPGQGRTDTQYF. Here the CDR3 DNA reads TGTGCCAGCAGTAGACTACCGGGACAGGGTAGGACAGATACGCAGTATTTT.

The J gene is TRBJ2-7, the V gene TRBV3-1 (or the pseudogene TRBV3-2); 8 positions agree with TRBD1. This CDR3 contains 12 residues. V dropped 4 bases and J dropped 9; count of bases not matched to a gene: 5. Per the germline V gene, CDR1 is LGHDT and CDR2 is YNNKEL (reference sequence). The CDR3 sequence is CASSPDRVRQYF. The CDR3 coding sequence is TGTGCCAGCAGCCCGGACAGGGTTCGGCAGTACTTC.

This sequence joins TRBV12-3 or TRBV12-4 and TRBJ1-2, with unresolved D. This CDR3 contains 12 residues. V was pared by 6 bases and J by 7 bases, with 12 bases between. CDR3 in DNA: TGTGCCAGCAGCCTAGAGGTCTCTGGCTACACCTTC. This sequence encodes CASSLEVSGYTF.

The chain has TRBV6-6 and TRBJ2-3, with 11 bases fitting TRBD1. The CDR3 extends over 14 amino acids. V trimming: 6 bases; J trimming: 7 bases; junction bases outside the gene matches: 6. The germline CDR1 and CDR2 sequences are MNHNY and SVGAGI (reference sequence). As DNA, the CDR3 is TGTGCCAGCAGAACCGGGACAGGGGGAAATACGCAGTATTTT. Translated, it gives CASRTGTGGNTQYF.

The chain uses TRBV7-9 and TRBJ2-1, with D perhaps TRBD1 (6 bases). Between the trimmed V and J ends, which lost 3 bases and 8 bases, there was a span of 17 bases. The germline CDR1 and CDR2 sequences are SEHNR and FQNEAQ (reference sequence). This CDR3 region has 15 residues. The CDR3 region has the DNA TGTGCCAGCAGCTTGTCTGGGGGCAAATTCGATGAGCAGTTCTTC. It yields the protein CASSLSGGKFDEQFF.